This TCR beta chain is from a study of cytotoxic CD8 clonotypes in ibrutinib-treated CLL. As for the study in general: Of the patients, over ten were relapsed/refractory, some 15 treatment-naive and 17 to 18 IGHV unmutated.

With V trimmed by 6 bases and J by 2 bases, 12 bases remained unmatched. The CDR3 consists of 16 residues. The germline gives CDR1 WNHNN, CDR2 SYGVQD (reference sequence). Study-wide results and caveats: T-cell clonality at baseline went above that of age-matched healthy donors and rose and fell with circulating CD8+ T-cell counts. Sustained-remission and progressing patients' sampling times differed.

The method was immunoSEQ multiplex PCR; TCRdb's version includes in-frame clones alone and lacks a portion of them. The data show 160,000 or so clones, with about 88% seen just once and 3% to 3.5% held by the top ten. Notes on this clone: The antigen is unknown.

Sample: PBMCs, taken at disease progression, from a patient treated with ibrutinib. The V call is TRBV10-1, the J call TRBJ2-7, with TRBD2 matching 8 bases. The receptor was derived from a human donor with chronic lymphocytic leukemia. The CDR3 DNA sequence: TGCGCCAGCAGCCGGGGATGGCAGCGGGGGACCTACGAGCAGTACTTC. It yields the protein CASSRGWQRGTYEQYF.